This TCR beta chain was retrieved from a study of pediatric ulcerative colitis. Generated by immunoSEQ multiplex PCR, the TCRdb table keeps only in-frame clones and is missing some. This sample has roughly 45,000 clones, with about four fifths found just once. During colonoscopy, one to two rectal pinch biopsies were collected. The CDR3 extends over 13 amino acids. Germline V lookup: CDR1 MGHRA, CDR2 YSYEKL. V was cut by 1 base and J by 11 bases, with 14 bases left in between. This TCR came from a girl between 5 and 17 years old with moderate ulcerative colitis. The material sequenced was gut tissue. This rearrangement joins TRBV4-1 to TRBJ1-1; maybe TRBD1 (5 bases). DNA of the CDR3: TGCGCCAGCAGCCAAGGGGGTACAGGAAGGGCTTTCTTT. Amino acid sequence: CASSQGGTGRAFF.